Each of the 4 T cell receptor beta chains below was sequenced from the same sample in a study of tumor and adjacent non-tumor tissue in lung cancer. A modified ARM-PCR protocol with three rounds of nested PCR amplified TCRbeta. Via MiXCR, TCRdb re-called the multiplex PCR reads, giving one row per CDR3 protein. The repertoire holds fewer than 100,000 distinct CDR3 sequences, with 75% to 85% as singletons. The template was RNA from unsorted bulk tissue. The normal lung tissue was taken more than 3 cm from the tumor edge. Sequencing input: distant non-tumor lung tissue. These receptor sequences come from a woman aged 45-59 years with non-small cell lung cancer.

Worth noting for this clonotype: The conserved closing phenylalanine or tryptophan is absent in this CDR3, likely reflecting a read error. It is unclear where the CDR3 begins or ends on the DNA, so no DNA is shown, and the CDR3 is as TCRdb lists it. Here the CDR3 reads CASSYSPSWSHEEYS. This chain links TRBV6-5 with TRBJ2-7; TRBD2 is the table's D call and was not checked against the DNA. CDR1 and CDR2 (germline): MNHEY, SVGAGI. The length of the CDR3 is 15 amino acids, counting both ends.

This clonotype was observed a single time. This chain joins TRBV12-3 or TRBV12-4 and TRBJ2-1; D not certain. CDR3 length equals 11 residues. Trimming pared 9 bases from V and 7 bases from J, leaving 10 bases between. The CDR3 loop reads CASTHGNEQFF. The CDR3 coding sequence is TGTGCCAGTACTCACGGGAATGAGCAGTTCTTC.

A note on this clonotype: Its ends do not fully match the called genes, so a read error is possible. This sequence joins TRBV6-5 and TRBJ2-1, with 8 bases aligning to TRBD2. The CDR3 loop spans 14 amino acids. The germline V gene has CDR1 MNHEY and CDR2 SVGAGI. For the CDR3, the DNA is TGTGCCAGCAGAGGAGCGGGAGTAATCAATAAGCAGTTCTTC. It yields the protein CASRGAGVINKQFF.

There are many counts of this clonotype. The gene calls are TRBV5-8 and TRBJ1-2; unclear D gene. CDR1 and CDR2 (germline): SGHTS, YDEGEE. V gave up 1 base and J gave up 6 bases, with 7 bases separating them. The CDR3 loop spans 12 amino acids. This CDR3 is CASSLYQNGYTF. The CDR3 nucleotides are TGTGCCAGCAGCTTGTACCAGAATGGCTACACCTTC.